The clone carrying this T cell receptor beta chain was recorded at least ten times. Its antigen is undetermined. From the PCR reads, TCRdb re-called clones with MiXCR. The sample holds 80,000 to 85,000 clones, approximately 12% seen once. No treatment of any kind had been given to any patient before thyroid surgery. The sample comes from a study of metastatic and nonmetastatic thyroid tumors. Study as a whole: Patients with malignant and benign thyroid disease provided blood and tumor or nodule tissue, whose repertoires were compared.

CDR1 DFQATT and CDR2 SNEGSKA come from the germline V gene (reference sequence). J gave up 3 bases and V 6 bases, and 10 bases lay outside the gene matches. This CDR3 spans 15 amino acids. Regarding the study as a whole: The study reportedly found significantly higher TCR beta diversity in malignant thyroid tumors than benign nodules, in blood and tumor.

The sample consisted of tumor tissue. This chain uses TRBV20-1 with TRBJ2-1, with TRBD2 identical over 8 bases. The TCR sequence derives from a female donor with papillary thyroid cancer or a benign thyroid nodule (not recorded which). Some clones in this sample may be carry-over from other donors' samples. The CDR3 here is CSAGTRRTFYNEQFF. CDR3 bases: TGCAGTGCCGGGACTAGGAGAACATTCTACAATGAGCAGTTCTTC.